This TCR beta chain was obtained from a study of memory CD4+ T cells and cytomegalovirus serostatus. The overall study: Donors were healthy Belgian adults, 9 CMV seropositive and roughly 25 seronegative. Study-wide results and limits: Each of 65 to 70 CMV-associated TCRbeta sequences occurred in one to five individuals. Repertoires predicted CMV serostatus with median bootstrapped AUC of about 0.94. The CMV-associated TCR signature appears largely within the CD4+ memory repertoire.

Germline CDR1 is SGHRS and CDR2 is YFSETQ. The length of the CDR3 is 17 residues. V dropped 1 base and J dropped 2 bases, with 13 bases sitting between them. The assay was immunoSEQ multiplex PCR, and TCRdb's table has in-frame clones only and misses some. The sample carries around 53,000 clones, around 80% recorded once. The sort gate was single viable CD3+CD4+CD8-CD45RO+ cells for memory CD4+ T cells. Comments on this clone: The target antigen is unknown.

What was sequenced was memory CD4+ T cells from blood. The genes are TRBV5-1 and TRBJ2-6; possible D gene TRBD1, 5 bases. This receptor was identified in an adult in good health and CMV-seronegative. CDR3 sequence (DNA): TGCGCCAGCAGCTTGATGGTCGTAGGGGCTGGGGCCAACGTCCTGACTTTC. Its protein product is CASSLMVVGAGANVLTF.